A single sample is the source of the 5 T cell receptor beta chains below, sequenced in a study of cytomegalovirus exposure and HLA in healthy donors. The primer mix had 60 Vbeta and 13 Jbeta primers. Profiled with immunoSEQ multiplex PCR; TCRdb holds only in-frame clones, not every one. The sample lists around 140,000 clones, about 9.1% seen once, with roughly 7% in the top ten. Input material: PBMCs. The receptors stem from a woman in her forties in good health and CMV-seropositive.

This clone appeared a few times. The chain uses TRBV4-3 and TRBJ2-3; TRBD2 agrees at 12 bases. The CDR3 contains 17 residues. The V gene's germline CDR1 is LGHNA and CDR2 YSLEER. The trim removed 0 bases at V and 4 bases at J, leaving 5 bases unmatched. CDR3 nucleotide sequence: TGCGCCAGCAGCCAAGACGAACTAGCGGGGGGCGCAGATACGCAGTATTTT. Protein product: CASSQDELAGGADTQYF.

This clone was found a few times. The CDR3 DNA sequence: TGTGCCAGCAGTTACTCGAGTAGGGGGCAAACCGGGGAGCTGTTTTTT. This translates into CASSYSSRGQTGELFF. The J gene is TRBJ2-2, the V gene TRBV6-5; 7 bases fit TRBD1. Germline CDR1 MNHEY, CDR2 SVGAGI. The V and J ends lost 0 bases and 5 bases, in that order; junction bases with no gene match: 6. The CDR3 runs to 16 residues.

This chain connects TRBV10-3 to TRBJ1-1; D possibly corresponds to TRBD1 (6 bases). V was shortened by 6 bases and J by 1 base, with 12 bases between the two germline ends. This CDR3 is 14 amino acids long. Germline assignment: CDR1 ENHRY and CDR2 SYGVKD. The DNA of the CDR3 is TGTGCCATCAGGCTGGACAGCCAGAACACTGAAGCTTTCTTT. Residues: CAIRLDSQNTEAFF.

This clone was counted only a few times. This chain joins TRBV2 and TRBJ1-3; TRBD1 aligns across 10 bases. V shed 7 bases and J 3 bases; nucleotides not matched to a gene: 6. CDR3 length: 15 residues. Germline CDR1 SNHLY, CDR2 FYNNEI. The CDR3 nucleotides read TGTGCCAGCACCCCCGGGACAGGGGTTGGAAACACCATATATTTT. Amino acids: CASTPGTGVGNTIYF.

The rearrangement links TRBV6-1 to TRBJ2-4; a weak D match, TRBD2 (6 bases). CDR3 size: 15 residues. V lost 7 bases, J lost 0 bases, and 13 bases lay in between. CDR1 MNHNS and CDR2 SASEGT come from the germline V gene. Here the CDR3 DNA reads TGTGCCAGCATCGACGGGACTTTAGCCAAAAACATTCAGTACTTC. This codes for CASIDGTLAKNIQYF.